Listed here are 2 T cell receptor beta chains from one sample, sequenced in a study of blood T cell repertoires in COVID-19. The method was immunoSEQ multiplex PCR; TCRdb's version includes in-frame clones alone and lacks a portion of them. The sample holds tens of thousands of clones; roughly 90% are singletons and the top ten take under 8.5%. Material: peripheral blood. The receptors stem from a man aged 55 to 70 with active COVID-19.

The CDR3 DNA reads TGTGCCAGCAGCCCACCATATACCCGACTAGCGGATATCTACGAGCAGTACTTC. This codes for CASSPPYTRLADIYEQYF. The chain uses TRBV11-2 and TRBJ2-7, with TRBD2 matching over 9 bases. Per the germline V gene, CDR1 is SGHAT and CDR2 is FQNNGV. V lost 5 bases to trimming and J lost 3 bases; unmatched junction nucleotides: 17. This CDR3 region has 18 residues.

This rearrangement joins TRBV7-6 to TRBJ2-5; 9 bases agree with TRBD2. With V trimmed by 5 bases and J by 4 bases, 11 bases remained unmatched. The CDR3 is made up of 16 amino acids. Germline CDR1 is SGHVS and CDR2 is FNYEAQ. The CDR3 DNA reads TGTGCCAGCAGCAAACTCGCGGGGGGGGCGGGAGAGACCCAGTACTTC. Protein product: CASSKLAGGAGETQYF.